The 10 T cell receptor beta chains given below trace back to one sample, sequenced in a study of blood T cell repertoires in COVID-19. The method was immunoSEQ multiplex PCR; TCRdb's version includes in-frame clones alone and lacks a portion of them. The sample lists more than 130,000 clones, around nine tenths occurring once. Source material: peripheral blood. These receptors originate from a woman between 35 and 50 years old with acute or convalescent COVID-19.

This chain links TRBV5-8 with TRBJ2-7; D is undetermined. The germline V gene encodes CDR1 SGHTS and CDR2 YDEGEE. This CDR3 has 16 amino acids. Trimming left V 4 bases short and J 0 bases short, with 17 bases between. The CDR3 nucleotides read TGTGCCAGCAGCCCCGGATGGCCCGCTAGCTCCTACGAGCAGTACTTC. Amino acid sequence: CASSPGWPASSYEQYF. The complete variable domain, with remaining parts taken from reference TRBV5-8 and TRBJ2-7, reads EAGVTQSPTHLIKTRGQQATLRCSPISGHTSVYWYQQALGLGLQFLLWYDEGEERNRGNFPPRFSGRQFPNYSSELNVNALELEDSALYLCASSPGWPASSYEQYFGPGTRLTVT.

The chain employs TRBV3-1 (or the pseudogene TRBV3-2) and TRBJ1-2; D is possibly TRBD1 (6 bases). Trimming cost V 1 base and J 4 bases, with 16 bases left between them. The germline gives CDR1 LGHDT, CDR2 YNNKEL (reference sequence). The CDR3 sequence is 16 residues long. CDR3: CASSQVTQGTSYGYTF. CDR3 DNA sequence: TGTGCCAGCAGCCAAGTAACCCAGGGGACAAGCTATGGCTACACCTTC.

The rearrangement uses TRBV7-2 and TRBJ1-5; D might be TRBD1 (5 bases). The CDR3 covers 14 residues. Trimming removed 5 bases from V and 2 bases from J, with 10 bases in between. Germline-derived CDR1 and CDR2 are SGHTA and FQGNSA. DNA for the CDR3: TGTGCCAGCAGCCAGGGTAAGGGCAATCAGCCCCAGCATTTT. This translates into CASSQGKGNQPQHF.

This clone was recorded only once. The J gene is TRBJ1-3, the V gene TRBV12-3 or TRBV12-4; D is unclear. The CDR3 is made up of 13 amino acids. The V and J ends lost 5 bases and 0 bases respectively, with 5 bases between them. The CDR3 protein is CASSPSSGNTIYF. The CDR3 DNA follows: TGTGCCAGCAGTCCGAGCTCTGGAAACACCATATATTTT.

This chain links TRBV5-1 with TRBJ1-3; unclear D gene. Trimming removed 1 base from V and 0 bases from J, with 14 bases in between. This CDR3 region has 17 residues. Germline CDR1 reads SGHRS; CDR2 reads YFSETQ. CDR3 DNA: TGCGCCAGCAGCTTGAGGTTGCAGGCAGGCTCTGGAAACACCATATATTTT. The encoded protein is CASSLRLQAGSGNTIYF.

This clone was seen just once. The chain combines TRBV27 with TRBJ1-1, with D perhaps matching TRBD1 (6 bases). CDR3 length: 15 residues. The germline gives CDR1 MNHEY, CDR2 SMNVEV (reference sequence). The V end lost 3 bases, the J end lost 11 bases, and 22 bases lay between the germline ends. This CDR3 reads CASSLDPRVGGKAFF. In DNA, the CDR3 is TGTGCCAGCAGTTTGGACCCTCGAGTAGGGGGAAAGGCTTTCTTT.

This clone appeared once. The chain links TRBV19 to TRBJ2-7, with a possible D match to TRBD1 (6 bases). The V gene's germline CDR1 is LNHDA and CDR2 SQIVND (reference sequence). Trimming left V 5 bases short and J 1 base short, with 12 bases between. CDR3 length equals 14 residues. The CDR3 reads CASSWGPPSYEQYF. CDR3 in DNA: TGTGCCAGTAGTTGGGGGCCTCCGTCCTACGAGCAGTACTTC.

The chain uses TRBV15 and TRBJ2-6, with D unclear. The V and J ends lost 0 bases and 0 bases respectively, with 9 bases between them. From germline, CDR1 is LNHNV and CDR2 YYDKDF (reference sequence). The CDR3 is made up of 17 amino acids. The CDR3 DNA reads TGTGCCACCAGCAGAGATCAGTGGAGCTCTGGGGCCAACGTCCTGACTTTC. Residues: CATSRDQWSSGANVLTF.

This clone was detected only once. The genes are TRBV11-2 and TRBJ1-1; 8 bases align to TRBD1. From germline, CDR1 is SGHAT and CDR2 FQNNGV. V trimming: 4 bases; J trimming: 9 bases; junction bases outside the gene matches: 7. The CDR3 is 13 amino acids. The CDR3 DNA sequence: TGTGCCAGCAGCTATGACGACAGGGGAAAAGCTTTCTTT. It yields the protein CASSYDDRGKAFF.

Written as DNA, the CDR3 is TGTGCCAGCAGTAGCAGGGGGACCTCTGGAAACACCATATATTTT. Its translation: CASSSRGTSGNTIYF. The rearrangement uses TRBV6-5 and TRBJ1-3; 7 bases match TRBD1. The germline CDR1 and CDR2 sequences are MNHEY and SVGAGI. The CDR3 spans 15 residues. V was clipped by 5 bases and J by 0 bases; unmatched bases: 4.